A selection of T cell receptor beta chains follows, all from one sample in a study of T cell changes during pregnancy in multiple sclerosis. The protocol was immunoSEQ multiplex PCR, while the TCRdb copy is restricted to in-frame clones and leaves out a portion. The sample has 95,000 to 100,000 clones, more than 90% seen once. The starting material was peripheral blood, obtained in the second trimester of pregnancy. Receptors originate from a female donor with multiple sclerosis, enrolled in a pregnancy study. Both conserved end residues are part of each CDR3. A D gene is named only where the DNA matches it firmly. Expanded clones are given a class, and other clones once, few, many or no size at all.

v_call	d_call	j_call	clone_size	cdr3_nt	cdr3_aa
TRBV29-1	-	TRBJ2-7	-	TGCAGCGTTGAAGAGGCGGGGAGCTCCTACGAGCAGTACTTC	CSVEEAGSSYEQYF
TRBV2	-	TRBJ1-2	-	TGTGCCAGCAATAGACAACCACAACAGGATGGCTACACCTTC	CASNRQPQQDGYTF
TRBV4-2	TRBD2	TRBJ2-1	-	TGTGCCAGCAGCCAAGATTGGGGACTAGCGGCGGGGAATGAGCAGTTCTTC	CASSQDWGLAAGNEQFF
TRBV5-1	TRBD2	TRBJ2-4	-	TGCGCCAGCTCCCGGACTAGCGGGACCAAAAACATTCAGTACTTC	CASSRTSGTKNIQYF
TRBV19	TRBD2	TRBJ2-7	-	TGTGCCAGTAGTATAATAGCGGGAGCTACTACCTACGAGCAGTACTTC	CASSIIAGATTYEQYF
TRBV14	-	TRBJ2-5	-	TGTGCCAGCAGCCCCGGGACAAGGCTAAGGACCCAGTACTTC	CASSPGTRLRTQYF
TRBV28	TRBD2	TRBJ2-5	-	TGTGCCAGCAGTTTCCCGCTACTAGCGGGAGGGACGGAGACCCAGTACTTC	CASSFPLLAGGTETQYF
TRBV27	-	TRBJ2-2	-	TGTGCCAGCAGTCTTAGAGGGACCGGGGAGCTGTTTTTT	CASSLRGTGELFF
TRBV6-5	-	TRBJ1-2	-	TGTGCCAGCAGTTACAAACCTCAGGATAACTATGGCTACACCTTC	CASSYKPQDNYGYTF
TRBV28	TRBD2	TRBJ2-7	-	TGTGCCAGCAGTGTTAGCGGGCCTACCTACGAGCAGTACTTC	CASSVSGPTYEQYF
TRBV10-3	TRBD1	TRBJ1-2	-	TGTGCCATCAGCCGGGACAGCTATGGCTACACCTTC	CAISRDSYGYTF
TRBV27	TRBD1	TRBJ2-7	-	TGTGCCAGCAGTGACGCGGACAGGATAGCCGAGCAGTACTTC	CASSDADRIAEQYF
TRBV7-9	-	TRBJ1-2	few	TGTGCCAGCAGCCCAAGCGGGACGTCGAATCGCTACACCTTC	CASSPSGTSNRYTF
TRBV5-1	TRBD2	TRBJ2-7	-	TGCGCCAGCAGCCCCCACCTTATTCGGACTAGCGGGCCCTACGAGCAGTACTTC	CASSPHLIRTSGPYEQYF
TRBV6-6	TRBD1	TRBJ1-1	-	TGTGCCAGCAGTGACAGGGGGGGGACTGAAGCTTTCTTT	CASSDRGGTEAFF
TRBV7-9	TRBD2	TRBJ2-7	-	TGTGCCAGCAGCCCCGGGACTAGCGGCTCCTACGAGCAGTACTTC	CASSPGTSGSYEQYF
TRBV7-2	-	TRBJ2-7	-	TGTGCCAGCAGCTTAGGACATACCTACGAGCAGTACTTC	CASSLGHTYEQYF
TRBV19	TRBD1	TRBJ2-7	-	TGTGCCAGTAGTTTGGGACAGGGACCCTACGAGCAGTACTTC	CASSLGQGPYEQYF
TRBV7-9	TRBD1	TRBJ2-2	once	TGTGCCAGCAGCCCCTGGACAGGCCCGAACACCGGGGAGCTGTTTTTT	CASSPWTGPNTGELFF
TRBV27	-	TRBJ2-7	-	TGTGCCAGCAGTTCCTCACAAGCCTACGAGCAGTACTTC	CASSSSQAYEQYF
TRBV11-2	-	TRBJ1-5	few	TGTGCCAGCAGCTTAGGGCAGGGGTTGAGCAATCAGCCCCAGCATTTT	CASSLGQGLSNQPQHF
TRBV19	TRBD1	TRBJ2-7	-	TGTGCCAGTAGTATAGGGACGGGACAGACAACCTACGAGCAGTACTTC	CASSIGTGQTTYEQYF
TRBV7-2	TRBD2	TRBJ2-7	-	TGTGCCAGCAGCTTAGGTCGACTAAGCGGGAGGGTCTACGAGCAGTACTTC	CASSLGRLSGRVYEQYF
TRBV2	TRBD1	TRBJ1-2	few	TGTGCCAGCAGTGAAATTCTGGGACAGGCCTATGGCTACACCTTC	CASSEILGQAYGYTF
TRBV2	-	TRBJ1-4	-	TGTGCCAGCAGTGCGGGGAGGGTAACAACTAATGAAAAACTGTTTTTT	CASSAGRVTTNEKLFF
TRBV14	-	TRBJ2-7	-	TGTGCCAGCAGCCTATCCCACAACGAGCAGTACTTC	CASSLSHNEQYF
TRBV2	-	TRBJ1-4	-	TGTGCCAGCAACACCAGGGTAGCTAATGAAAAACTGTTTTTT	CASNTRVANEKLFF
TRBV4-3	TRBD1	TRBJ2-7	-	TGCGCCAGCAGCCAGGAGACAGGGGGGAGGGACGAGCAGTACTTC	CASSQETGGRDEQYF
TRBV14	TRBD2	TRBJ2-1	-	TGTGCCAGCACCAAACTAGCGGAGAGCTCCTACAATGAGCAGTTCTTC	CASTKLAESSYNEQFF
TRBV9	-	TRBJ1-2	-	TGTGCCAGCAGCGTAGCCTCCGGAGGCTATGGCTACACCTTC	CASSVASGGYGYTF
TRBV19	-	TRBJ1-1	few	TGTGCCAGTAGTCCAATGGTCGGAGGCACTGAAGCTTTCTTT	CASSPMVGGTEAFF
TRBV19	-	TRBJ1-5	-	TGTGCCAGTAGTATATCAGGAATCAATCAGCCCCAGCATTTT	CASSISGINQPQHF
TRBV5-6	-	TRBJ1-2	-	TGTGCCAGCAGCTTGCCTGGGACACCTGTCTATGGCTACACCTTC	CASSLPGTPVYGYTF
TRBV11-1	-	TRBJ1-1	-	TGTGCCAGCAGTCCGGGGAGGGGCCGCCAAGCTTTCTTT	CASSPGRGRQAFF
TRBV6-1	TRBD2	TRBJ2-3	-	TGTGCCAGCAGTACTAGCGGTCCTAGCACAGATACGCAGTATTTT	CASSTSGPSTDTQYF
TRBV14	TRBD1	TRBJ2-1	-	TGTGCCAGCAGCCGGGAGGTGACAGGGGGCTTCAATGAGCAGTTCTTC	CASSREVTGGFNEQFF
TRBV7-8	TRBD1	TRBJ1-4	-	TGTGCCAGCAGCATCTCGGGACAGAAAAATGAAAAACTGTTTTTT	CASSISGQKNEKLFF
TRBV21-1	-	TRBJ1-2	-	TGTGCCAGCAGCAACCGGGACAGTTATTATGGCTACACCTTC	CASSNRDSYYGYTF
TRBV29-1	-	TRBJ2-3	-	TGCAGCGTTGAACCTGGCGGGGTGGTAGATACGCAGTATTTT	CSVEPGGVVDTQYF
TRBV4-2	TRBD1	TRBJ1-2	-	TGTGCCAGCAGCCCGACGGGACAGGTGAACTATGGCTACACCTTC	CASSPTGQVNYGYTF
TRBV5-1	-	TRBJ2-2	-	TGCGCCAGCAGCTTGGACTCGGGACTCAATACCGGGGAGCTGTTTTTT	CASSLDSGLNTGELFF
TRBV4-2	TRBD1	TRBJ2-2	-	TGTGCCAGCAGCCATTATCTCCGGGACAGGGCGGAACCCGGGGAGCTGTTTTTT	CASSHYLRDRAEPGELFF
TRBV7-8	TRBD1	TRBJ1-1	few	TGTGCCAGCAGCGCTCGGACAGGGTACGACACTGAAGCTTTCTTT	CASSARTGYDTEAFF
TRBV15	-	TRBJ1-5	-	TGTGCCACCAGCAGCCTGGGGGGGCAGACTCAGCCCCAGCATTTT	CATSSLGGQTQPQHF
TRBV10-3	TRBD1	TRBJ1-2	-	TGTGCCATCATTGCGACAGGGGTAAAGAATGGCTACACCTTC	CAIIATGVKNGYTF
TRBV27	TRBD2	TRBJ2-2	-	TGTGCCAGCAGTCCTCGGACTAGCGGGAGCAGCACCGGGGAGCTGTTTTTT	CASSPRTSGSSTGELFF
TRBV9	TRBD2	TRBJ2-3	once	TGTGCCAGCAGCCAGCGGGAGTTGGATACGCAGTATTTT	CASSQRELDTQYF
TRBV1	-	TRBJ1-5	-	TGCACCAGCAGCCCAGGAAGGGAGGATAGCAATCAGCCCCAGCATTTT	CTSSPGREDSNQPQHF
TRBV4-2	-	TRBJ2-3	-	TGTGCCAGCAGCCAAGATGTTCCCCAGCGGGTGGGCACAGATACGCAGTATTTT	CASSQDVPQRVGTDTQYF
TRBV7-8	-	TRBJ2-7	-	TGTGCCAGCAGGCAGCGGATCAGCTCCTACGAGCAGTACTTC	CASRQRISSYEQYF
TRBV9	-	TRBJ2-1	-	TGTGCCAGCAGCGTAGGACCGGGAGTGAGGAATGAGCAGTTCTTC	CASSVGPGVRNEQFF
TRBV7-2	TRBD2	TRBJ2-1	-	TGTGCCAGCAGCTTGCGACTAGCGGGTACCTACAATGAGCAGTTCTTC	CASSLRLAGTYNEQFF
TRBV27	TRBD2	TRBJ2-1	-	TGTGCCAGCAGTTCGGGACTAGCGCGGACGGATGAGCAGTTCTTC	CASSSGLARTDEQFF
TRBV7-8	-	TRBJ2-7	-	TGTGCCAGCAGCACCTCAGACGGAGCCTACGAGCAGTACTTC	CASSTSDGAYEQYF
TRBV27	-	TRBJ2-2	-	TGTGCCAGCAGCCGTCAGGTTACCGGGGAGCTGTTTTTT	CASSRQVTGELFF
TRBV7-8	TRBD1	TRBJ2-5	-	TGTGCCAGCAGCCCTCTTACAGGGGGTGGGGAGACCCAGTACTTC	CASSPLTGGGETQYF
TRBV19	-	TRBJ2-1	-	TGTGCCACCCGGACAGTCAAAACGGGCAATGAGCAGTTCTTC	CATRTVKTGNEQFF
TRBV11-2	TRBD2	TRBJ2-1	-	TGTGCCAGCAGCTTAGTCGGGACTAGCGGCTACAATGAGCAGTTCTTC	CASSLVGTSGYNEQFF
TRBV27	TRBD1	TRBJ2-7	once	TGTGCCAGCAGTGCGACAGGGACCTACGAGCAGTACTTC	CASSATGTYEQYF
TRBV27	TRBD1	TRBJ2-1	-	TGTGCCAGCAGACCCGGACAGGGTCATGAGCAGTTCTTC	CASRPGQGHEQFF